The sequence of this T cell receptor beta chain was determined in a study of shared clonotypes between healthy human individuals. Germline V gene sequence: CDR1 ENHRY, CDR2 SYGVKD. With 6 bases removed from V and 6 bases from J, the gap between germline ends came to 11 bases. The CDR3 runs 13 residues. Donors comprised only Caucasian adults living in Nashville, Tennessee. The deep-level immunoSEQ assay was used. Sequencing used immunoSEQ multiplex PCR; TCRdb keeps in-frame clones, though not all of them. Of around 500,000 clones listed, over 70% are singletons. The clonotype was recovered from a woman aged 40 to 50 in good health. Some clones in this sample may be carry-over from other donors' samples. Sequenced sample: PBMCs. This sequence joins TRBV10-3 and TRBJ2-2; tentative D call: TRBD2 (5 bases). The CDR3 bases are TGTGCCATCAGCGGGGTCGGATCCGGGGAGCTGTTTTTT. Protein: CAISGVGSGELFF.